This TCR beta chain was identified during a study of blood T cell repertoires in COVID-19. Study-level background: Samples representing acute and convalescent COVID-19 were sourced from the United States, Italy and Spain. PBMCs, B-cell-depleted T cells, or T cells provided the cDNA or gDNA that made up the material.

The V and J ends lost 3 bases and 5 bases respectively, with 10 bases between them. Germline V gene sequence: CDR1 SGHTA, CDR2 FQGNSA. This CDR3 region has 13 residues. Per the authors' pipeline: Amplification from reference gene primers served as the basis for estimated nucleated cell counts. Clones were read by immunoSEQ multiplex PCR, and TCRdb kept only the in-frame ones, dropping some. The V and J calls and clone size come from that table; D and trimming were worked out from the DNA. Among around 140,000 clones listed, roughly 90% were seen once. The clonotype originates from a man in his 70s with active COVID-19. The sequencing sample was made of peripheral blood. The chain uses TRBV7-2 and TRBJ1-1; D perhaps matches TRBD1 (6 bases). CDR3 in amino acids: CASSLKTGTEAFF. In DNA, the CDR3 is TGTGCCAGCAGCTTGAAAACAGGGACTGAAGCTTTCTTT.